One and the same sample provided the 18 T cell receptor beta chains below, sequenced in a study of early T cells in non-severe SARS-CoV-2 infection. TCRdb itself ran the 5' RACE reads through MiXCR, one entry per CDR3 protein. The sample has more than 65,000 distinct CDR3 sequences, roughly 15% seen once. The sequencing here drew on whole blood, taken at baseline. These receptors all stem from an adult who was a healthcare worker with PCR-confirmed SARS-CoV-2 infection or an uninfected control (not recorded which).

This clonotype was counted only a few times. The rearrangement links TRBV7-9 to TRBJ2-2, with D possibly being TRBD2 (6 bases). This CDR3 comprises 14 residues. Germline V gives CDR1 SEHNR, CDR2 FQNEAQ (reference sequence). With 7 bases removed from V and 5 bases from J, the gap between germline ends came to 14 bases. DNA of the CDR3: TGTGCCAGCACCCCCGGGGGAGAAACCGGGGAGCTGTTTTTT. It translates to CASTPGGETGELFF.

The chain employs TRBV18 and TRBJ1-2, with 8 positions matching TRBD1. The CDR3 is 15 residues long. Trimming took 3 bases from V and 2 from J; bases not matched to a gene: 5. Per the germline V gene, CDR1 is KGHSH and CDR2 is LQKENI. The CDR3: CASSPRTGTNYGYTF. CDR3 in DNA: TGTGCCAGCTCACCCCGGACAGGGACCAACTATGGCTACACCTTC.

This clonotype was found many times. The genes are TRBV6-1 and TRBJ1-5; no clear D gene. The V and J ends lost 7 bases and 6 bases respectively, with 10 bases between them. Germline V gene sequence: CDR1 MNHNS, CDR2 SASEGT. The CDR3 sequence is 12 residues long. The DNA of the CDR3 is TGTGCCAGCAATTTTAATTTTCAGCCCCAGCATTTT. Translating it yields CASNFNFQPQHF.

This clonotype has more than one count but fewer than ten. V usage is TRBV19 and J usage is TRBJ2-1; weak D call: TRBD2 (6 bases). The germline V gene has CDR1 LNHDA and CDR2 SQIVND (reference sequence). Between the trimmed V and J ends, which lost 2 bases and 3 bases, there was a span of 11 bases. The CDR3 is 15 amino acids. The CDR3 region is CASSISGGNYNEQFF. The CDR3 nucleotides read TGTGCCAGTAGTATATCGGGCGGGAACTACAATGAGCAGTTCTTC.

This chain joins TRBV3-1 and TRBJ1-5; D ambiguous. Germline assignment: CDR1 LGHDT and CDR2 YNNKEL (reference sequence). The CDR3 totals 12 residues. V gave up 7 bases and J gave up 2 bases, with 6 bases separating them. The CDR3 bases are TGTGCCAGCAACGAAGGCAATCAGCCCCAGCATTTT. Translated: CASNEGNQPQHF.

This clonotype came up many times. J is TRBJ2-1 and V is TRBV5-1; the D call may be TRBD1 or TRBD2 (5 bases each). CDR1 is SGHRS and CDR2 is YFSETQ in the germline V gene. This CDR3 is 15 amino acids long. Deletions cut 0 bases from V and 1 base from J, with 8 bases between. CDR3 nucleotide sequence: TGCGCCAGCAGCTTGGGAGAGGGGTCCTACAATGAGCAGTTCTTC. This encodes CASSLGEGSYNEQFF.

This clonotype turned up a few times. The chain joins TRBV2 to TRBJ2-1; unclear D gene. Germline CDR1 SNHLY, CDR2 FYNNEI. The CDR3 is 13 residues long. Trimming cost V 7 bases and J 0 bases, with 7 bases left between them. The CDR3 reads CASIWVSYNEQFF. CDR3 DNA: TGTGCCAGCATATGGGTCTCCTACAATGAGCAGTTCTTC. Full variable domain (missing parts from reference TRBV2 and TRBJ2-1): EPEVTQTPSHQVTQMGQEVILRCVPISNHLYFYWYRQILGQKVEFLVSFYNNEISEKSEIFDDQFSVERPDGSNFTLKIRSTKLEDSAMYFCASIWVSYNEQFFGPGTRLTVL.

This clonotype was seen only a few times. The chain has TRBV2 and TRBJ2-5; D uncertain. The CDR3 runs 13 residues. V lost 5 bases, J lost 4 bases, and 11 bases lay in between. Looked up from germline, CDR1 is SNHLY and CDR2 is FYNNEI. CDR3 DNA: TGTGCCAGCAGTAACCTAGAGGCAGAGACCCAGTACTTC. This gives the protein CASSNLEAETQYF.

This clonotype has only a few counts. This chain links TRBV30 with TRBJ2-7; 7 nucleotides agree with TRBD1. CDR1 and CDR2 (germline): GTSNPN, SVGIG (reference sequence). J was trimmed by 5 bases and V by 3 bases; bases with no gene match: 10. This CDR3 contains 14 residues. CDR3 amino acids: CAWSSRTGWDEQYF. The CDR3 DNA reads TGTGCCTGGAGCTCTCGGACAGGATGGGACGAGCAGTACTTC. The variable domain in full, completed from reference TRBV30 and TRBJ2-7, reads SQTIHQWPATLVQPVGSPLSLECTVEGTSNPNLYWYRQAAGRGLQLLFYSVGIGQISSEVPQNLSASRPQDRQFILSSKKLLLSDSGFYLCAWSSRTGWDEQYFGPGTRLTVT.

The J gene is TRBJ1-2, the V gene TRBV7-9; no reliable D call. This CDR3 spans 14 amino acids. The V end lost 3 bases, the J end lost 9 bases, and 17 bases lay between the germline ends. Germline-derived CDR1 and CDR2 are SEHNR and FQNEAQ (reference sequence). Here the CDR3 DNA reads TGTGCCAGCAGCTTTTCGGTAGGATCTTTGAGCTACACCTTC. It translates to CASSFSVGSLSYTF.

This clonotype was counted only a few times. The V gene is TRBV7-9, the J gene TRBJ2-7, with 8 nucleotides matching TRBD1. The CDR3 extends over 14 amino acids. Trimming cost V 1 base and J 3 bases; bases outside gene matches: 2. CDR1 is SEHNR and CDR2 is FQNEAQ in the germline V gene (reference sequence). The CDR3, as DNA: TGTGCCAGCAGCTTAGGACAGGGGTACTACGAGCAGTACTTC. Amino acid sequence: CASSLGQGYYEQYF. The full variable domain, with the rest looked up from reference TRBV7-9 and TRBJ2-7, is DTGVSQNPRHKITKRGQNVTFRCDPISEHNRLYWYRQTLGQGPEFLTYFQNEAQLEKSRLLSDRFSAERPKGSFSTLEIQRTEQGDSAMYLCASSLGQGYYEQYFGPGTRLTVT.

In its sample, this clonotype was seen a few times. V usage is TRBV20-1 and J usage is TRBJ2-7, with D perhaps matching TRBD2 (6 bases). This CDR3 comprises 13 residues. Germline CDR1 is DFQATT and CDR2 is SNEGSKA (reference sequence). Trimming removed 2 bases from V and 1 base from J, with 9 bases in between. This chain's CDR3 is CSARWRESYEQYF. The CDR3, as DNA: TGCAGTGCTAGATGGAGGGAGTCCTACGAGCAGTACTTC.

This clonotype was counted many times. The rearrangement links TRBV11-1 to TRBJ1-2; D is undetermined. V was pared by 3 bases and J by 2 bases, with 4 bases between. CDR1 SGHAT and CDR2 FQDESV come from the germline V gene (reference sequence). The CDR3 spans 12 residues. This chain's CDR3 is CASSFNNYGYTF. The CDR3 DNA reads TGTGCCAGCAGCTTTAACAACTATGGCTACACCTTC.

The chain uses TRBV7-6 and TRBJ2-3; D unclear. Germline V gene lookup returns CDR1 SGHVS and CDR2 FNYEAQ. The CDR3 runs 12 residues. Trimming removed 1 base from V and 9 bases from J, with 8 bases in between. The CDR3 DNA reads TGTGCCAGCAGCTTAGACATATCGACGCAGTATTTT. Translating it yields CASSLDISTQYF.

The DNA of the CDR3 is TGTGCCAGCATGTCGGGGGCCTCTGGAAACACCATATATTTT. It translates to CASMSGASGNTIYF. The rearrangement uses TRBV27 and TRBJ1-3, with D perhaps TRBD1 (6 bases). This CDR3 is 14 amino acids long. Trimming took 7 bases from V and 0 from J, leaving 10 bases between them. Germline V CDR1 and CDR2: MNHEY, SMNVEV (reference sequence).

This clonotype has a count of ten or more. The V and J genes are TRBV3-1 and TRBJ2-3; D is perhaps TRBD2 (6 bases). Germline V gene lookup returns CDR1 LGHDT and CDR2 YNNKEL (reference sequence). This CDR3 has 13 amino acids. Trimming left V 3 bases short and J 5 bases short, with 9 bases between. The DNA of the CDR3 is TGTGCCAGCAGCCAGCGCGGGGTAGATACGCAGTATTTT. Its translation: CASSQRGVDTQYF.

A few counts support this clonotype. The chain employs TRBV29-1 and TRBJ2-1; D is possibly TRBD2 (6 bases). Looked up from germline, CDR1 is SQVTM and CDR2 is ANQGSEA. The CDR3 sequence is 12 residues long. Trimming cost V 1 base and J 7 bases, with 8 bases left between them. Here the CDR3 DNA reads TGCAGCGTTGAAGGACTAGGTAATGAGCAGTTCTTC. It encodes CSVEGLGNEQFF.

This clonotype has more than one count but fewer than ten. The chain recombines TRBV25-1 with TRBJ2-3, with 7 bases that match TRBD2. The CDR3 has 15 amino acids. CDR1 MGHDK and CDR2 SYGVNS come from the germline V gene. J was trimmed by 1 base and V by 2 bases; bases with no gene match: 3. The CDR3 sequence: CASSEIAGGTDTQYF. DNA of the CDR3: TGTGCCAGCAGTGAAATTGCGGGAGGCACAGATACGCAGTATTTT.